This T cell receptor beta chain was obtained from a study of T-cell memory formation after mild COVID-19. The CDR3 loop spans 14 amino acids. The germline CDR1 and CDR2 sequences are LNHDA and SQIVND (reference sequence). The ends were cut back, 7 bases at V and 6 bases at J, with 19 bases in the middle. TCR alpha and TCR beta cDNA libraries with sample barcodes and UMIs came from 5'RACE using constant-segment primers. A single record per CDR3 protein comes from TCRdb applying MiXCR to the 5' RACE reads. This sample has under 450,000 distinct CDR3 sequences, with around 14% found just once. The sequenced sample consisted of PBMCs or a T cell subset sorted from them (not recorded which). The origin of this receptor is a man between 18 and 29 years old who had mild COVID-19 (a few samples of this study predate the infection). Cell type and time point are not known. V and J are TRBV19 and TRBJ2-7; either TRBD1 or TRBD2 may supply D (5 bases each). The CDR3 nucleotides are TGTGCCAGTAACGATGTTTGGGGACGACGCGAGCAGTACTTC. It is translated as CASNDVWGRREQYF.